A selection of T cell receptor beta chains follows, all from one sample in a study of T cells in Graves' hyperthyroidism and ophthalmopathy. Each CDR3 protein is one row after TCRdb ran MiXCR on the multiplex PCR reads. Of some 620,000 distinct CDR3 sequences listed, roughly 17% are singletons. The sequencing sample was made of blood. The source is a woman aged 25 to 39 with Graves' hyperthyroidism. CDR3s include the opening cysteine and the closing phenylalanine or tryptophan. The D gene is left open where the match is weak. Size is stated for part of the rows, as once, few or many counts, or as a class when the clone is expanded.

d_call	clone_size	v_call	j_call	cdr3_aa	cdr3_nt
.	few	TRBV6-2/TRBV6-3	TRBJ2-1	CASSPRTLNEQFF	TGTGCCAGCAGTCCCCGGACTCTCAATGAGCAGTTCTTC
TRBD2	.	TRBV4-2	TRBJ2-1	CASSQDSGRGDEQFF	TGTGCCAGCAGCCAAGATAGCGGGAGGGGGGATGAGCAGTTCTTC
TRBD2	many	TRBV28	TRBJ2-7	CAIMRVAGPPDYEQYF	TGTGCCATCATGAGGGTAGCGGGACCTCCGGACTACGAGCAGTACTTC
TRBD2	many	TRBV2	TRBJ2-2	CASSESSGRTGELFF	TGTGCCAGCAGTGAATCTAGCGGGAGGACCGGGGAGCTGTTTTTT
.	few	TRBV19	TRBJ2-7	CARNYEQYF	TGTGCCAGGAATTACGAGCAGTACTTC
.	few	TRBV30	TRBJ2-7	CAWSWGVSYEQYF	TGTGCCTGGAGCTGGGGGGTCTCCTACGAGCAGTACTTC
TRBD1	.	TRBV9	TRBJ1-2	CASSVGGDSYGYTF	TGTGCCAGCAGCGTAGGGGGGGACAGCTATGGCTACACCTTC
.	many	TRBV28	TRBJ2-7	CASSLEGFYEQYF	TGTGCCAGCAGTTTGGAAGGATTCTACGAGCAGTACTTC
.	many	TRBV29-1	TRBJ1-3	CSVEDSSGNTIYF	TGCAGCGTTGAGGACAGCTCTGGAAACACCATATATTTT
.	.	TRBV29-1	TRBJ1-1	CSVGEGGAEAFF	TGCAGCGTGGGGGAAGGGGGGGCTGAAGCTTTCTTT
.	.	TRBV4-1	TRBJ2-1	CASSHRLGGGGHEQFF	TGCGCCAGCAGCCACCGCCTCGGGGGAGGGGGCCATGAGCAGTTCTTC
.	few	TRBV28	TRBJ2-4	CASSPRLLAKNIQYF	TGTGCCAGCAGTCCTAGACTCTTAGCCAAAAACATTCAGTACTTC
.	few	TRBV5-1	TRBJ2-2	CASSQSDVGTGELFF	TGCGCCAGCAGCCAGTCGGACGTGGGGACCGGGGAGCTGTTTTTT
.	.	TRBV28	TRBJ1-6	CASSPPDSHNSPLHF	TGTGCCAGCAGTCCCCCCGACAGCCATAATTCACCCCTCCACTTT
.	.	TRBV15	TRBJ2-1	CATSRGDGNEQFF	TGTGCCACCAGCAGAGGAGATGGCAATGAGCAGTTCTTC
.	.	TRBV28	TRBJ1-5	CAVRGLVNQPQHF	TGTGCCGTCAGGGGTTTGGTAAATCAGCCCCAGCATTTT
TRBD1	.	TRBV18	TRBJ1-5	CASSPGQVNQPQHF	TGTGCCAGCTCACCGGGACAGGTAAATCAGCCCCAGCATTTT
.	few	TRBV29-1	TRBJ2-3	CSVKLGVGTDTQYF	TGCAGCGTGAAACTAGGGGTGGGCACAGATACGCAGTATTTT
TRBD1	.	TRBV11-3	TRBJ2-2	CASSSHRDRATGELFF	TGTGCCAGCAGCTCCCACCGAGACAGGGCCACCGGGGAGCTGTTTTTT
.	many	TRBV12-3/TRBV12-4	TRBJ1-1	CASRGRDEAFF	TGTGCCAGCAGAGGCAGGGACGAAGCTTTCTTT
TRBD1	few	TRBV5-1	TRBJ1-2	CASSLDQGAPNYGYTF	TGCGCCAGCAGCTTGGACCAGGGGGCGCCTAACTATGGCTACACCTTC
TRBD1	.	TRBV5-1	TRBJ1-1	CASSLQGAETEAFF	TGCGCCAGCAGCTTACAGGGGGCGGAAACTGAAGCTTTCTTT
.	.	TRBV27	TRBJ1-2	CASSLGAGGHYGYTF	TGTGCCAGCAGTTTAGGGGCCGGCGGTCACTATGGCTACACCTTC
TRBD1	.	TRBV7-9	TRBJ2-4	CASSQGQGIAKNIQYF	TGTGCCAGCAGCCAAGGACAGGGGATAGCCAAAAACATTCAGTACTTC
.	many	TRBV12-3/TRBV12-4	TRBJ1-1	CASSLNSNTEAFF	TGTGCCAGCAGTTTAAATAGCAACACTGAAGCTTTCTTT
.	.	TRBV20-1	TRBJ2-3	CSARRRTDTQYF	TGCAGTGCTAGAAGGCGAACAGATACGCAGTATTTT
.	few	TRBV5-1	TRBJ2-3	CASSSTRTGDTQYF	TGCGCCAGCAGCTCAACACGGACGGGGGATACGCAGTATTTT
.	few	TRBV12-5	TRBJ1-4	CASGLSPLEGGKKLFF	TGTGCTAGTGGTCTCTCCCCGTTAGAGGGGGGGAAAAAACTGTTTTTT
.	many	TRBV30	TRBJ2-4	CAWSEGRGDIQYF	TGTGCCTGGAGTGAGGGCAGGGGAGACATTCAGTACTTC
.	many	TRBV6-1	TRBJ1-1	CASTSVRLNTEAFF	TGTGCCAGCACATCCGTACGGCTTAACACTGAAGCTTTCTTT
.	many	TRBV2	TRBJ2-1	CASTRETLDNEQFF	TGTGCCAGCACTCGGGAGACCCTCGACAATGAGCAGTTCTTC
.	.	TRBV7-9	TRBJ1-2	CASSLSSQGDRGYTF	TGTGCCAGCAGCTTATCCTCACAGGGCGATCGAGGCTACACCTTC
.	many	TRBV2	TRBJ2-3	CASSEALSTDTQYF	TGTGCCAGCAGTGAAGCGCTTAGCACAGATACGCAGTATTTT
.	.	TRBV5-1	TRBJ2-3	CASSSWDDTDTQYF	TGCGCCAGCAGCTCGTGGGACGACACAGATACGCAGTATTTT
TRBD2	many	TRBV20-1	TRBJ2-3	CSAGLAGPDTQYF	TGCAGCGCCGGACTAGCGGGACCAGATACGCAGTATTTT
.	.	TRBV28	TRBJ2-3	CASTGAGLADTQYF	TGTGCCAGCACTGGGGCAGGGCTTGCAGATACGCAGTATTTT
TRBD2	many	TRBV3-1	TRBJ2-1	CASSPLAGGHNEQFF	TGTGCCAGCAGCCCACTAGCGGGAGGCCACAATGAGCAGTTCTTC
.	.	TRBV18	TRBJ2-4	CASSPAEGVDIQYF	TGTGCCAGCTCACCAGCGGAAGGGGTAGACATTCAGTACTTC
.	.	TRBV20-1	TRBJ1-1	CSATAGTRANTEAFF	TGCAGTGCTACTGCAGGGACAAGGGCGAACACTGAAGCTTTCTTT
TRBD1	.	TRBV30	TRBJ1-2	CAWSGQGALPNYGYTF	TGTGCCTGGAGTGGGCAGGGGGCACTTCCGAACTATGGCTACACCTTC
.	many	TRBV30	TRBJ1-1	CAWTQGSMRSAQAFF	TGTGCCTGGACCCAGGGGTCCATGAGAAGCGCGCAAGCTTTCTTT
TRBD1	many	TRBV6-1	TRBJ1-1	CASSDPTGGNTEAFF	TGTGCCAGCAGTGACCCGACAGGGGGGAACACTGAAGCTTTCTTT
TRBD1	many	TRBV27	TRBJ1-1	CASSFRQGGPEAFF	TGTGCCAGCAGTTTCCGACAGGGTGGTCCTGAAGCTTTCTTT
.	.	TRBV4-2	TRBJ1-3	CASSQDGRSSGNTIYF	TGTGCCAGCAGCCAAGATGGCAGGTCCTCTGGAAACACCATATATTTT
.	.	TRBV6-5	TRBJ1-4	CASSYAFSQRGEKLFF	TGTGCCAGCAGTTACGCTTTCTCCCAGCGCGGTGAAAAACTGTTTTTT
.	many	TRBV12-3/TRBV12-4	TRBJ2-3	CASRGLGSVGYNTDTQYF	TGTGCCAGCAGGGGGTTAGGGTCTGTCGGCTATAACACAGATACGCAGTATTTT